A selection of T cell receptor beta chains follows, all from one sample in a study of shared clonotypes between healthy human individuals. TCRdb's table, derived via immunoSEQ multiplex PCR, lists solely in-frame clones and lacks some. Of 2 million to 2.5 million clones in the sample, approximately 93% were seen once. Sequenced: naive CD4+ T cells from PBMCs. These TCRs come from a man between 18 and 35 years old in good health. Some clones in this sample may be carry-over from other donors' samples. Both conserved end residues are part of each CDR3. A D gene is named only where the DNA matches it firmly. Size tells how often a clone was seen (once, few, many) or the class of an expanded clone, and some rows leave it out.

d_call: -; clone_size: -; j_call: TRBJ2-1; v_call: TRBV2; cdr3_aa: CASSEALANEQFF; cdr3_nt: TGTGCCAGCAGTGAAGCGTTGGCTAATGAGCAGTTCTTC
d_call: -; clone_size: once; j_call: TRBJ1-5; v_call: TRBV19; cdr3_aa: CASSIVTGSSVIQPQHF; cdr3_nt: TGTGCCAGTAGTATAGTAACTGGATCCTCAGTAATCCAGCCCCAGCATTTT
d_call: TRBD1; clone_size: -; j_call: TRBJ2-7; v_call: TRBV7-2; cdr3_aa: CASSPSDRAFSYEQYF; cdr3_nt: TGTGCCAGCAGCCCGTCCGACAGGGCCTTCTCCTACGAGCAGTACTTC
d_call: -; clone_size: -; j_call: TRBJ2-7; v_call: TRBV28; cdr3_aa: CASSPPRAYEQYF; cdr3_nt: TGTGCCAGCAGTCCACCCCGAGCCTACGAGCAGTACTTC
d_call: -; clone_size: -; j_call: TRBJ1-5; v_call: TRBV28; cdr3_aa: CASSLYRFGAGSNQPQHF; cdr3_nt: TGTGCCAGCAGTTTATACCGGTTTGGGGCAGGCAGCAATCAGCCCCAGCATTTT
d_call: -; clone_size: -; j_call: TRBJ2-3; v_call: TRBV30; cdr3_aa: CASKDRGWADTQYF; cdr3_nt: TGTGCCTCGAAGGACAGAGGTTGGGCAGATACGCAGTATTTT
d_call: -; clone_size: once; j_call: TRBJ1-2; v_call: TRBV5-1; cdr3_aa: CASRRDGEGDYGYTF; cdr3_nt: TGCGCCAGCAGGCGGGACGGTGAGGGGGACTATGGCTACACCTTC
d_call: -; clone_size: -; j_call: TRBJ2-7; v_call: TRBV6-5; cdr3_aa: CASSPPGGIDEQYF; cdr3_nt: TGTGCCAGCAGTCCCCCCGGGGGAATTGACGAGCAGTACTTC
d_call: TRBD1; clone_size: -; j_call: TRBJ1-5; v_call: TRBV2; cdr3_aa: CASRVTRGPNQPQHF; cdr3_nt: TGTGCCAGCAGGGTTACTAGGGGGCCCAATCAGCCCCAGCATTTT
d_call: TRBD2; clone_size: -; j_call: TRBJ2-1; v_call: TRBV9; cdr3_aa: CASSVGTSRSSYNEQFF; cdr3_nt: TGTGCCAGCAGCGTAGGGACTAGCCGGAGCTCCTACAATGAGCAGTTCTTC
d_call: -; clone_size: -; j_call: TRBJ2-7; v_call: TRBV5-5; cdr3_aa: CASSLAGNSHEQYF; cdr3_nt: TGTGCCAGCAGCTTGGCAGGGAACTCCCACGAGCAGTACTTC
d_call: TRBD1; clone_size: once; j_call: TRBJ1-2; v_call: TRBV27; cdr3_aa: CASSGFSQGAPGGYTF; cdr3_nt: TGTGCCAGCAGTGGTTTCAGTCAGGGGGCTCCCGGAGGCTACACCTTC
d_call: TRBD1; clone_size: once; j_call: TRBJ1-3; v_call: TRBV28; cdr3_aa: CASSFPEDRGRRNTIYF; cdr3_nt: TGTGCCAGCAGTTTCCCTGAAGACAGGGGGCGACGAAACACCATATATTTT
d_call: -; clone_size: -; j_call: TRBJ2-1; v_call: TRBV11-2; cdr3_aa: CASRVGGGIGNEQFF; cdr3_nt: TGTGCCAGCAGGGTTGGTGGGGGAATTGGCAATGAGCAGTTCTTC
d_call: TRBD2; clone_size: -; j_call: TRBJ2-7; v_call: TRBV4-1; cdr3_aa: CASRGFALTSGRRYEQYF; cdr3_nt: TGCGCCAGCAGAGGGTTCGCGCTAACTAGCGGGAGACGGTACGAGCAGTACTTC
d_call: -; clone_size: -; j_call: TRBJ1-1; v_call: TRBV5-6; cdr3_aa: CASSLDSEAFF; cdr3_nt: TGTGCCAGCAGCCTGGACTCTGAAGCTTTCTTT
d_call: TRBD2; clone_size: -; j_call: TRBJ2-2; v_call: TRBV5-4; cdr3_aa: CASSPSGGNTGELFF; cdr3_nt: TGTGCCAGCAGCCCTAGCGGGGGTAACACCGGGGAGCTGTTTTTT
d_call: TRBD1; clone_size: -; j_call: TRBJ2-7; v_call: TRBV18; cdr3_aa: CASSPPKGTGTSYEQYF; cdr3_nt: TGTGCCAGCTCACCCCCGAAAGGGACAGGGACCTCCTACGAGCAGTACTTC
d_call: -; clone_size: -; j_call: TRBJ2-1; v_call: TRBV28; cdr3_aa: CASSLSMDYNEQFF; cdr3_nt: TGTGCCAGCAGTTTATCCATGGATTACAATGAGCAGTTCTTC
d_call: TRBD2; clone_size: -; j_call: TRBJ2-3; v_call: TRBV15; cdr3_aa: CATSRNRLATDTQYF; cdr3_nt: TGTGCCACCAGCAGAAATAGACTAGCTACAGATACGCAGTATTTT
d_call: -; clone_size: -; j_call: TRBJ2-7; v_call: TRBV27; cdr3_aa: CASSSGSSYEQYF; cdr3_nt: TGTGCCAGCAGTTCGGGCAGCTCCTACGAGCAGTACTTC
d_call: TRBD2; clone_size: -; j_call: TRBJ2-1; v_call: TRBV7-9; cdr3_aa: CASSLAAGGRHNEQFF; cdr3_nt: TGTGCCAGCAGCTTAGCGGCGGGAGGCCGTCACAATGAGCAGTTCTTC
d_call: -; clone_size: -; j_call: TRBJ2-3; v_call: TRBV5-1; cdr3_aa: CASILLPGADTQYF; cdr3_nt: TGCGCCAGCATTTTACTACCAGGGGCAGATACGCAGTATTTT
d_call: TRBD1; clone_size: -; j_call: TRBJ1-4; v_call: TRBV5-4; cdr3_aa: CASSTGGQGTEKLFF; cdr3_nt: TGTGCCAGCAGCACCGGGGGACAGGGCACAGAAAAACTGTTTTTT
d_call: -; clone_size: -; j_call: TRBJ1-2; v_call: TRBV19; cdr3_aa: CASSIRAGGYTF; cdr3_nt: TGTGCCAGTAGTATTAGGGCCGGCGGCTACACCTTC
d_call: -; clone_size: -; j_call: TRBJ2-7; v_call: TRBV11-2; cdr3_aa: CASSLLGSVYEQYF; cdr3_nt: TGTGCCAGCAGCTTACTGGGTAGTGTCTACGAGCAGTACTTC
d_call: -; clone_size: -; j_call: TRBJ2-1; v_call: TRBV9; cdr3_aa: CASSGRTRGSYNEQFF; cdr3_nt: TGTGCCAGCAGCGGGCGGACGCGCGGGTCCTACAATGAGCAGTTCTTC
d_call: -; clone_size: -; j_call: TRBJ2-6; v_call: TRBV5-6; cdr3_aa: CASSPSGVGANVLTF; cdr3_nt: TGTGCCAGCAGCCCCAGTGGGGTTGGGGCCAACGTCCTGACTTTC
d_call: -; clone_size: -; j_call: TRBJ1-3; v_call: TRBV9; cdr3_aa: CASSASTGLSGNTIYF; cdr3_nt: TGTGCCAGCAGCGCCTCGACAGGTCTCTCTGGAAACACCATATATTTT
d_call: -; clone_size: -; j_call: TRBJ1-1; v_call: TRBV5-1; cdr3_aa: CASSFGQPQGATEAFF; cdr3_nt: TGCGCCAGCAGCTTCGGACAACCACAGGGAGCCACTGAAGCTTTCTTT
d_call: TRBD2; clone_size: -; j_call: TRBJ2-3; v_call: TRBV7-3; cdr3_aa: CASSLGLAGTDTQYF; cdr3_nt: TGTGCCAGCAGCCTCGGACTAGCGGGCACAGATACGCAGTATTTT
d_call: TRBD2; clone_size: -; j_call: TRBJ2-4; v_call: TRBV4-3; cdr3_aa: CASSQAGSAGGPSYIQYF; cdr3_nt: TGCGCCAGCAGCCAAGCCGGCTCGGCGGGAGGGCCCTCATATATTCAGTACTTC
d_call: -; clone_size: -; j_call: TRBJ2-4; v_call: TRBV30; cdr3_aa: CAWNQGIAKNIQYF; cdr3_nt: TGTGCCTGGAATCAGGGGATCGCCAAAAACATTCAGTACTTC
d_call: TRBD1; clone_size: -; j_call: TRBJ2-3; v_call: TRBV6-6; cdr3_aa: CASSLTGGGTDTQYF; cdr3_nt: TGTGCCAGCAGCCTGACAGGGGGCGGCACAGATACGCAGTATTTT
d_call: -; clone_size: -; j_call: TRBJ2-2; v_call: TRBV6-4; cdr3_aa: CASSDGGPHTGELFF; cdr3_nt: TGTGCCAGCAGTGACGGGGGGCCCCACACCGGGGAGCTGTTTTTT
d_call: -; clone_size: few; j_call: TRBJ1-5; v_call: TRBV9; cdr3_aa: CASSVEEGQPQHF; cdr3_nt: TGTGCCAGCAGCGTAGAGGAGGGACAGCCCCAGCATTTT
d_call: -; clone_size: once; j_call: TRBJ2-1; v_call: TRBV19; cdr3_aa: CASSTSRDQYNEQFF; cdr3_nt: TGTGCCAGTAGTACTTCCCGGGACCAGTACAATGAGCAGTTCTTC
d_call: TRBD2; clone_size: -; j_call: TRBJ2-3; v_call: TRBV25-1; cdr3_aa: CASSEWASGRTSTDTQYF; cdr3_nt: TGTGCCAGCAGTGAATGGGCTAGCGGGAGGACTAGCACAGATACGCAGTATTTT
d_call: -; clone_size: -; j_call: TRBJ1-3; v_call: TRBV19; cdr3_aa: CAVNTGQSSGNTIYF; cdr3_nt: TGTGCCGTAAATACCGGACAGAGCTCTGGAAACACCATATATTTT
d_call: TRBD1; clone_size: -; j_call: TRBJ2-2; v_call: TRBV5-6; cdr3_aa: CASSLGDRDTGELFF; cdr3_nt: TGTGCCAGCAGCTTGGGGGACAGAGACACCGGGGAGCTGTTTTTT
d_call: TRBD2; clone_size: -; j_call: TRBJ2-7; v_call: TRBV6-4; cdr3_aa: CASSAPLSARAGAGEQYF; cdr3_nt: TGTGCCAGCAGTGCGCCCCTGAGTGCTAGAGCGGGAGCTGGCGAGCAGTACTTC
d_call: -; clone_size: -; j_call: TRBJ1-5; v_call: TRBV28; cdr3_aa: CASRVGGTNNQPQHF; cdr3_nt: TGTGCCAGCAGGGTGGGGGGTACAAACAATCAGCCCCAGCATTTT
d_call: -; clone_size: once; j_call: TRBJ2-3; v_call: TRBV28; cdr3_aa: CASSLPGLSTDTQYF; cdr3_nt: TGTGCCAGCAGTTTACCCGGACTCTCAACAGATACGCAGTATTTT